These 14 T cell receptor beta chains came from one sample sequenced in a study of T cell repertoires in ileal Crohn's disease (dated by TCRdb to the late 2010s). The receptor library was made with the immunoSEQ multiplex PCR assay. TCRdb holds this immuneACCESS table with in-frame rearrangements only. Some clones are missing; in checked studies, unresolved V genes explain under half, and the rest has no known cause. For this sample there are more than 15,000 clones; approximately 82% appear just once. Together, the top ten hold under 13% of the sample. Sample: ileal tissue. The receptor set was obtained from an adult with Crohn's disease.

The rearrangement uses TRBV6-5 and TRBJ2-5; 10 bases agree with TRBD1. Per the germline V gene, CDR1 is MNHEY and CDR2 is SVGAGI. Trimming cost V 5 bases and J 5 bases; bases outside gene matches: 2. This CDR3 region has 13 residues. In nucleotides, the CDR3 is TGTGCCAGCAGTCGGACAGGGGGGGAGACCCAGTACTTC. Translation gives CASSRTGGETQYF.

The chain carries TRBV19 and TRBJ1-5; the match to TRBD1 covers 9 bases. CDR3 length: 17 amino acids. Germline CDR1 and CDR2: LNHDA and SQIVND (reference sequence). Unmatched junction bases numbered 7, after V lost 4 bases and J lost 0 bases. This CDR3 is CASSKDRGPYSNQPQHF. CDR3 DNA: TGTGCCAGTAGTAAGGACAGGGGACCTTATAGCAATCAGCCCCAGCATTTT.

The chain carries TRBV4-3 and TRBJ2-1; D perhaps matches TRBD2 (6 bases). This CDR3 contains 16 residues. Looked up from germline, CDR1 is LGHNA and CDR2 is YSLEER. Trimming removed 1 base from V and 0 bases from J, with 10 bases in between. CDR3 protein: CASSQASDGSYNEQFF. As DNA, the CDR3 is TGCGCCAGCAGCCAAGCTAGCGACGGCTCCTACAATGAGCAGTTCTTC.

This clone was counted a few times. This rearrangement joins TRBV5-1 to TRBJ2-7; 7 nucleotides match TRBD1. Germline V gene data show CDR1 as SGHRS and CDR2 as YFSETQ. This CDR3 spans 13 amino acids. J gave up 2 bases and V 5 bases, and 4 bases lay outside the gene matches. The DNA for the CDR3 is TGCGCCAGCAGGATAGGGACAGCCTACGAGCAGTACTTC. Its translation: CASRIGTAYEQYF.

The chain has TRBV21-1 and TRBJ2-5; TRBD1 reflects the table's D call only, with no check against the DNA. TRBV21-1 is reported as a pseudogene. This CDR3 contains 17 residues. The DNA of the CDR3 is TGTGCCAGCAGCAAACGACAGTTTTGGCGATTCCAAGAGACCCAGTACTTC. Its protein product is CASSKRQFWRFQETQYF.

V gene TRBV7-9 combines with J gene TRBJ2-7; D uncertain. Germline CDR1 is SEHNR and CDR2 is FQNEAQ (reference sequence). The CDR3 runs 12 residues. Trimming took 3 bases from V and 5 from J, leaving 8 bases between them. The CDR3 is CASSFVSNEQYF. The CDR3 nucleotides are TGTGCCAGCAGCTTTGTCAGTAACGAGCAGTACTTC.

This chain uses TRBV11-1 with TRBJ2-1, with TRBD2 matching 9 bases. V lost 4 bases and J lost 7; bases outside the gene matches: 11. This CDR3 is built from 16 residues. Germline loops: CDR1 SGHAT, CDR2 FQDESV (reference sequence). CDR3 in amino acids: CASSSVAGALGNEQFF. Written as DNA, the CDR3 is TGTGCCAGCAGCTCCGTAGCGGGGGCACTGGGAAATGAGCAGTTCTTC.

The chain has TRBV15 and TRBJ2-6, with D tentatively TRBD1 (5 bases). This CDR3 comprises 15 residues. Germline V gene sequence: CDR1 LNHNV, CDR2 YYDKDF (reference sequence). V was cut by 1 base and J by 4 bases, with 8 bases left in between. The CDR3 protein is CATSRGTSGANVLTF. CDR3 nucleotides: TGTGCCACCAGCAGAGGGACATCCGGGGCCAACGTCCTGACTTTC.

V usage is TRBV18 and J usage is TRBJ2-7; 12 bases line up with TRBD1. The J segment lost 6 bases and the V segment lost 2 bases, leaving 8 bases of the junction unmatched. Germline values: CDR1 KGHSH, CDR2 LQKENI. CDR3 length: 16 amino acids. The CDR3, as DNA: TGTGCCAGCTCACCAACCGGGACAGGGGGCGTAGGCGAGCAGTACTTC. Protein product: CASSPTGTGGVGEQYF.

This chain links TRBV30 with TRBJ2-7, with a weak D call TRBD1 (6 bases). The CDR3 consists of 15 residues. Germline V gene sequence: CDR1 GTSNPN, CDR2 SVGIG (reference sequence). The V end lost 3 bases, the J end lost 7 bases, and 22 bases lay between the germline ends. The CDR3 sequence is CAWRGAGQGKGEQYF. In DNA, the CDR3 is TGTGCCTGGAGGGGGGCCGGGCAGGGGAAGGGGGAGCAGTACTTC.

This clone was counted a single time. The rearrangement links TRBV18 to TRBJ1-1; D remains ambiguous. The germline V gene has CDR1 KGHSH and CDR2 LQKENI. V lost 7 bases and J lost 8, with 17 bases in between. The length of the CDR3 is 13 residues. CDR3 sequence (DNA): TGTGCCAGCTTCGTAGGTCTTAGAGGGGAAGCTTTCTTT. As protein: CASFVGLRGEAFF.

This chain joins TRBV18 and TRBJ1-2; TRBD1 aligns across 8 bases. The germline V gene has CDR1 KGHSH and CDR2 LQKENI. This CDR3 spans 15 amino acids. V was clipped by 6 bases and J by 4 bases; unmatched bases: 10. The CDR3 is CASSLSGQGPYGYTF. CDR3 sequence (DNA): TGTGCCAGCTCTCTCTCTGGACAGGGACCCTATGGCTACACCTTC. Looking up the rest from reference TRBV18 and TRBJ1-2 gives the full variable domain: NAGVMQNPRHLVRRRGQEARLRCSPMKGHSHVYWYRQLPEEGLKFMVYLQKENIIDESGMPKERFSAEFPKEGPSILRIQQVVRGDSAAYFCASSLSGQGPYGYTFGSGTRLTVV.

In regard to this clone: The junction differs from germline at one of its ends, possibly a read error. This chain links TRBV7-7 with TRBJ2-5; 14 bases map to TRBD2. The CDR3 runs to 15 residues. Per germline, CDR1 SSHAT and CDR2 FNYEAQ (reference sequence). CDR3 DNA: TGTGCTAGCAGCTTAGGACTAGCGGGAGGCGAGACCCAGTACTTC. Translated, it gives CASSLGLAGGETQYF.

This clone was counted between two and nine times. The V gene is TRBV4-3, the J gene TRBJ2-6; D perhaps matches TRBD1 (6 bases). CDR1 and CDR2 from the germline V gene are LGHNA and YSLEER. The V gene lost 4 bases and the J gene lost 2 bases, with 12 bases spanning the gap. This CDR3 has 16 amino acids. The CDR3 sequence is CASSPYRGTGANVLTF. CDR3 nucleotide sequence: TGCGCCAGCAGCCCTTATAGGGGGACTGGGGCCAACGTCCTGACTTTC.